Below are 16 T cell receptor beta chains sequenced from a single sample in a study of blood T cell repertoires in COVID-19. Some clones are missing from TCRdb's copy, which holds only in-frame ones; the method was immunoSEQ multiplex PCR. The sample gives roughly 150,000 clones, approximately 83% of which show up once; roughly 4.9% is in the top ten. The sequenced sample was PBMCs or T cells enriched from blood (not recorded which). The receptors here all came from a man between 65 and 79 years old who had been exposed to COVID-19.

The V gene is TRBV7-2, the J gene TRBJ2-2; no clear D gene. Germline CDR1 is SGHTA and CDR2 is FQGNSA. The CDR3 is 16 amino acids. V was pared by 3 bases and J by 1 base, with 12 bases between. Here the CDR3 reads CASSLKAGWNTGELFF. CDR3 bases: TGTGCCAGCAGCTTGAAGGCCGGGTGGAACACCGGGGAGCTGTTTTTT.

This rearrangement joins TRBV5-5 to TRBJ1-4; weak D call: TRBD1 (5 bases). The CDR3 runs 13 residues. The germline gives CDR1 SGHKS, CDR2 YYEKEE (reference sequence). V lost 4 bases, J lost 7 bases, and 11 bases lay in between. The CDR3 loop reads CASSPARGEKLFF. The CDR3 DNA sequence: TGTGCCAGCAGCCCAGCAAGGGGTGAAAAACTGTTTTTT.

The chain combines TRBV13 with TRBJ2-5; D may be TRBD2 (7 bases). This CDR3 is 16 amino acids long. Germline CDR1 is PRHDT and CDR2 is FYEKMQ (reference sequence). The V and J ends lost 1 base and 6 bases respectively, with 18 bases between them. CDR3 DNA: TGTGCCAGCAGCTTAGCAGGGGAGGGGGATTTAAAGACCCAGTACTTC. Amino acids: CASSLAGEGDLKTQYF.

Only a few counts were recorded for this clone. V gene TRBV12-5 combines with J gene TRBJ1-5; D is unresolved. From germline, CDR1 is LGHNT and CDR2 FRNRAP. The V gene lost 4 bases and the J gene lost 0 bases, with 13 bases spanning the gap. The CDR3 spans 16 residues. The CDR3 DNA is TGTGCTAGTGGTTCTCAAGCATGGAGTAGCAATCAGCCCCAGCATTTT. It translates to CASGSQAWSSNQPQHF.

The rearrangement uses TRBV7-2 and TRBJ1-1; D call uncertain. Germline values: CDR1 SGHTA, CDR2 FQGNSA. CDR3 size: 14 residues. V was pared by 2 bases and J by 1 base, with 8 bases between. The CDR3 DNA sequence: TGTGCCAGCAGCTTATATACAGAGAACACTGAAGCTTTCTTT. It yields the protein CASSLYTENTEAFF.

The rearrangement links TRBV6-1 to TRBJ1-3; 7 bases match TRBD1. V was clipped by 3 bases and J by 4 bases; unmatched bases: 6. The CDR3 consists of 15 residues. Germline V gives CDR1 MNHNS, CDR2 SASEGT. The DNA of the CDR3 is TGTGCCAGCAGTGACCCGAGACAGGGCGGAAACACCATATATTTT. Protein sequence: CASSDPRQGGNTIYF.

The chain has TRBV6-5 and TRBJ1-5, with D unclear. This CDR3 is built from 14 residues. CDR1 is MNHEY and CDR2 is SVGAGI in the germline V gene. Trimming took 3 bases from V and 3 from J, leaving 9 bases between them. This CDR3 is CASSYGGNNQPQHF. CDR3 coding DNA: TGTGCCAGCAGTTATGGAGGCAACAATCAGCCCCAGCATTTT.

The rearrangement joins TRBV9 to TRBJ2-2, with TRBD1 as a possible D gene (5 bases). The germline gives CDR1 SGDLS, CDR2 YYNGEE. The CDR3 loop spans 15 amino acids. V lost 2 bases to trimming and J lost 1 base, with 9 bases between them. The CDR3 here is CASSVRQGNTGELFF. In DNA, the CDR3 is TGTGCCAGCAGCGTCCGGCAGGGGAACACCGGGGAGCTGTTTTTT.

In nucleotides, the CDR3 is TGTGCCAGCACCCCGGGTTTTCCGGGAGCTTTCTTT. This gives the protein CASTPGFPGAFF. The rearrangement uses TRBV12-3 or TRBV12-4 and TRBJ1-1; no definite D call. V was trimmed by 7 bases and J by 10 bases, leaving 16 bases between them. The CDR3 is 12 amino acids.

The table lists this clone with a few counts. The chain joins TRBV3-1 (or the pseudogene TRBV3-2) to TRBJ1-5; perhaps TRBD1 as D (5 bases). The CDR3 extends over 15 amino acids. Germline V CDR1 and CDR2: LGHDT, YNNKEL (reference sequence). Trimming pared 0 bases from V and 2 bases from J, leaving 8 bases between. The CDR3 bases are TGTGCCAGCAGCCAAGATCCGGGGGGCAATCAGCCCCAGCATTTT. The encoded protein is CASSQDPGGNQPQHF.

The J gene is TRBJ2-7, the V gene TRBV15; D is unresolved. The V and J ends lost 0 bases and 4 bases respectively, with 4 bases between them. This CDR3 is built from 12 residues. In germline, CDR1 is LNHNV, CDR2 YYDKDF (reference sequence). CDR3 sequence (DNA): TGTGCCACCAGCAGAGAGAGATACGAGCAGTACTTC. Protein: CATSRERYEQYF.

This chain connects TRBV7-9 to TRBJ2-3; 8 bases align to TRBD2. Germline V gene lookup returns CDR1 SEHNR and CDR2 FQNEAQ (reference sequence). This CDR3 contains 18 residues. After removal of 4 bases from V and 2 bases from J, the junction contained 14 bases not matched to a gene. This CDR3 reads CASSSLLGRGVSTDTQYF. The DNA of the CDR3 is TGTGCCAGCAGCTCCCTCCTCGGGCGGGGGGTATCCACAGATACGCAGTATTTT.

V gene TRBV9 combines with J gene TRBJ1-2, with TRBD1 matching 8 bases. CDR3 length: 14 residues. The germline CDR1 and CDR2 sequences are SGDLS and YYNGEE. Trimming cost V 4 bases and J 4 bases; bases outside gene matches: 6. In DNA form, the CDR3 reads TGTGCCAGCAGCAACGCCGGGACAGGCTATGGCTACACCTTC. Its translation: CASSNAGTGYGYTF.

The V gene is TRBV19, the J gene TRBJ1-2; the D gene is possibly TRBD1 (6 bases). This CDR3 has 12 residues. The V gene lost 6 bases and the J gene lost 8 bases, with 13 bases spanning the gap. Germline V gene data show CDR1 as LNHDA and CDR2 as SQIVND (reference sequence). CDR3 amino acids: CASSRAGDGYTF. DNA for the CDR3: TGTGCCAGTAGCAGGGCAGGGGACGGCTACACCTTC.

The chain couples TRBV2 to TRBJ2-5; D is unclear. Trimming removed 7 bases from V and 2 bases from J, with 17 bases in between. This CDR3 spans 15 amino acids. Germline loops: CDR1 SNHLY, CDR2 FYNNEI. CDR3 residues: CASTLQETSQETQYF. Here the CDR3 DNA reads TGTGCCAGCACCCTCCAAGAGACATCTCAAGAGACCCAGTACTTC. Complete variable domain (other parts from reference TRBV2 and TRBJ2-5): EPEVTQTPSHQVTQMGQEVILRCVPISNHLYFYWYRQILGQKVEFLVSFYNNEISEKSEIFDDQFSVERPDGSNFTLKIRSTKLEDSAMYFCASTLQETSQETQYFGPGTRLLVL.

CDR3 loop: CASSSFSGAQYEQYF. In DNA, the CDR3 is TGTGCCAGCAGTTCCTTTAGCGGGGCCCAATACGAGCAGTACTTC. V is TRBV6-5 and J is TRBJ2-7; 8 bases map to TRBD2. V was pared by 4 bases and J by 4 bases, with 9 bases of the junction left unmatched. This CDR3 is built from 15 residues. Per germline, CDR1 MNHEY and CDR2 SVGAGI.